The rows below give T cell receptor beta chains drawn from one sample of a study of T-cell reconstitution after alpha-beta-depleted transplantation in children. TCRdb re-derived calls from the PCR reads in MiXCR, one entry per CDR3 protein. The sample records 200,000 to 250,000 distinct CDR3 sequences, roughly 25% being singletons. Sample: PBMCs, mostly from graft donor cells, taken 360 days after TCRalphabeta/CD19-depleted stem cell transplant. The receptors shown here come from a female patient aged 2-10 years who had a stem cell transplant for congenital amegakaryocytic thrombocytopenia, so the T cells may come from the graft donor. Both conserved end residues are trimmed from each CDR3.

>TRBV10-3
AISGGGSGGGEQY
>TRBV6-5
ASSYSQGAHNEKLF
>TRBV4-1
ASRPWGLNTEAF
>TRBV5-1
ASSSGGQRETQY
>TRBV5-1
ASSFSGGATIFYNEQF
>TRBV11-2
ASSFRLSTGATFYGYT
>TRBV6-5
ASSYARETRSSYNEQF
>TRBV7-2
ASSNRRFRGSSVEQY
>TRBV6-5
ASSYGTSTGELF
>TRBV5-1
ASSQGQGSQETQY
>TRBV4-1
TSKNEGTSWNTEAF
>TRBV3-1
ASSGSPSDRRPYNSPLH
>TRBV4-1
ARKGRVTDNSPLH
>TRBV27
ASSSGQGPLSGNTIY
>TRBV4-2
ASSQESFRGYTDTQY
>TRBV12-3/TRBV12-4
ASSSYRTQGKNTGELF
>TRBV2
ASSEVSSTDTQY